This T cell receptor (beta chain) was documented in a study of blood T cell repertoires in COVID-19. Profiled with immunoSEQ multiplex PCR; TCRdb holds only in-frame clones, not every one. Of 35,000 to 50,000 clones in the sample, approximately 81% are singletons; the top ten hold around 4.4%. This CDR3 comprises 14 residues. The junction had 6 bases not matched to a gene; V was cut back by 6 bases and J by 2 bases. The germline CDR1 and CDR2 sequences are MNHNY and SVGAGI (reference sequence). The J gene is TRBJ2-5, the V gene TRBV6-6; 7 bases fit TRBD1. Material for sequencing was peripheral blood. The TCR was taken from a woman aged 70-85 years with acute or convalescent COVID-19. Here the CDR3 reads CASSSLGQQETQYF. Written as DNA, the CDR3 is TGTGCCAGCAGCAGTTTGGGACAGCAAGAGACCCAGTACTTC.